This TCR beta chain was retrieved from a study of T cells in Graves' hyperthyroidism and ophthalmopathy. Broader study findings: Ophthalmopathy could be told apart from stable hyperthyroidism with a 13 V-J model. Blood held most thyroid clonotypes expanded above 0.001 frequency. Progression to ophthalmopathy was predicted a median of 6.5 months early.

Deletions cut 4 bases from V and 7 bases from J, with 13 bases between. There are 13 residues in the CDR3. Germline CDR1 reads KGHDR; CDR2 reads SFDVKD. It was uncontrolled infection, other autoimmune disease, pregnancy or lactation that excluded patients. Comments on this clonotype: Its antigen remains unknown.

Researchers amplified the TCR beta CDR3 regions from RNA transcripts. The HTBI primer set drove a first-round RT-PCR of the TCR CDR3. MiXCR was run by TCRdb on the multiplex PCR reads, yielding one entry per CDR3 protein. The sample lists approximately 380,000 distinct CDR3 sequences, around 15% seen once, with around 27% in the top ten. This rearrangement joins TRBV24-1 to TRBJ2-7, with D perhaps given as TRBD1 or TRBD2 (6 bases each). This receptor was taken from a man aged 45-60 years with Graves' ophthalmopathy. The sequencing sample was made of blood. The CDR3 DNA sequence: TGTGCCACCAGTGAGGTGACAGGAGGGGAGCAGTACTTC. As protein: CATSEVTGGEQYF.